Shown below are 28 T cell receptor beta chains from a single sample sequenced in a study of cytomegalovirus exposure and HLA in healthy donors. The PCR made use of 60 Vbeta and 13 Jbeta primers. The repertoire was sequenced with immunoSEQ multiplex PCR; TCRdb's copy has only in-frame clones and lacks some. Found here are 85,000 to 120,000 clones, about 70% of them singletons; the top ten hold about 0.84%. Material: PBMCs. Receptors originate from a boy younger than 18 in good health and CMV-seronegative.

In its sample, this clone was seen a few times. The CDR3 nucleotides read TGTGCCACCTCTCTGGCCCCGAACACTGAAGCTTTCTTT. This sequence encodes CATSLAPNTEAFF. This chain joins TRBV28 and TRBJ1-1; D gene uncertain. Trimming took 10 bases from V and 1 from J, leaving 13 bases between them. The CDR3 extends over 13 amino acids. The germline gives CDR1 MDHEN, CDR2 SYDVKM.

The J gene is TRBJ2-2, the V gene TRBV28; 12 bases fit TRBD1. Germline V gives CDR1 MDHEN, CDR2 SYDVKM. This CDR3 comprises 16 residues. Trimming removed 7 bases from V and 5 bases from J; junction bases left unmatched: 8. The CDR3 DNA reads TGTGCCAGCAAAATCCCGGGACAGGGGGCGACCGGGGAGCTGTTTTTT. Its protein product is CASKIPGQGATGELFF.

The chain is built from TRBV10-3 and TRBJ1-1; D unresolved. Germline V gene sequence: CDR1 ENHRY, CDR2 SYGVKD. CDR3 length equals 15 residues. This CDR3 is CASRAPDIGETEAFF. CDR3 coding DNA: TGTGCTTCCAGAGCACCCGACATCGGGGAGACTGAAGCTTTCTTT.

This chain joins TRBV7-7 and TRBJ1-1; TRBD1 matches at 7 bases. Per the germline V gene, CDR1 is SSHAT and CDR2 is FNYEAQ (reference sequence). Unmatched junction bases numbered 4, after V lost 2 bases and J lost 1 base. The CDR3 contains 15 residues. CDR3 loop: CASSLQGVQNTEAFF. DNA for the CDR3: TGTGCCAGCAGCTTACAGGGGGTTCAGAACACTGAAGCTTTCTTT.

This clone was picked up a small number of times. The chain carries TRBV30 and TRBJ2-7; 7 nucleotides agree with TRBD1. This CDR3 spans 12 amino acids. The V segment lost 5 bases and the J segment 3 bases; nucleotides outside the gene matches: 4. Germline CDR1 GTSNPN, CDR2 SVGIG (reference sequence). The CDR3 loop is CAWGRDSYEQYF. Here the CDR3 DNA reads TGTGCCTGGGGACGGGACAGCTACGAGCAGTACTTC.

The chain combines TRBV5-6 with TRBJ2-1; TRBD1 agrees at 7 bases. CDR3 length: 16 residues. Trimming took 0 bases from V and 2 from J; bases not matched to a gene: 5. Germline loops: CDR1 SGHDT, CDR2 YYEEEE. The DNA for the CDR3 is TGTGCCAGCAGCTTGGGGGTACAGGGGCCCTACAATGAGCAGTTCTTC. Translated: CASSLGVQGPYNEQFF.

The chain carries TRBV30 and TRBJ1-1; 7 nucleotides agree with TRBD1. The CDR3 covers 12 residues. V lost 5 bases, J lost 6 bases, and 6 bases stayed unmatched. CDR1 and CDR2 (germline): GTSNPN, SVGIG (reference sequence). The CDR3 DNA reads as TGTGCCTGGGATTACAGGGGCCCTGAAGCTTTCTTT. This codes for CAWDYRGPEAFF.

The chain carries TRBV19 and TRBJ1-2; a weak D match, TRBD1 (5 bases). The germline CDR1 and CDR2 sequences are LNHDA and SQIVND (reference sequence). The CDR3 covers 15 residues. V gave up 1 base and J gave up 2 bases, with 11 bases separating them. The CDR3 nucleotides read TGTGCCAGTAGTATAGGCTTGACAGAAAACTATGGCTACACCTTC. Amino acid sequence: CASSIGLTENYGYTF.

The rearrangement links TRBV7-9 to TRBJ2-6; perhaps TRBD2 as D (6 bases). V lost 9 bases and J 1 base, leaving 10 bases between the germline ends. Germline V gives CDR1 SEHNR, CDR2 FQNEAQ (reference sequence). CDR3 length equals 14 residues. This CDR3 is CASGGFSGANVLTF. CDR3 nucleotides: TGTGCCAGTGGAGGGTTTTCTGGGGCCAACGTCCTGACTTTC.

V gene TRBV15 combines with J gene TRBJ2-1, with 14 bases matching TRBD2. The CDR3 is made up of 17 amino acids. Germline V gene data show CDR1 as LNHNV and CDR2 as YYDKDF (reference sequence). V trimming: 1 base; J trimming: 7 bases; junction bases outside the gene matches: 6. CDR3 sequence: CATSRATSGRALNEQFF. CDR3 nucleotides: TGTGCCACCAGCAGAGCGACTAGCGGGAGGGCCTTGAATGAGCAGTTCTTC.

CDR3 sequence: CAISTGNGGQPQHF. DNA for the CDR3: TGTGCCATCTCGACAGGGAACGGAGGTCAGCCCCAGCATTTT. The chain carries TRBV6-6 and TRBJ1-5; 7 bases map to TRBD1. Germline lookup yields CDR1 MNHNY and CDR2 SVGAGI (reference sequence). The V gene end was trimmed by 10 bases and the J gene end by 6 bases; junction bases not matched to a gene: 12. The CDR3 runs 14 residues.

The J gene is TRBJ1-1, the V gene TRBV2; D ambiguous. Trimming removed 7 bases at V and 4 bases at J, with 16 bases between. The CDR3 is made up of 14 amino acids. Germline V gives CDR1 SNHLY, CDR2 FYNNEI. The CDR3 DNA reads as TGTGCCAGCAACTACCGAGTAGGGAGCACTGAAGCTTTCTTT. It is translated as CASNYRVGSTEAFF.

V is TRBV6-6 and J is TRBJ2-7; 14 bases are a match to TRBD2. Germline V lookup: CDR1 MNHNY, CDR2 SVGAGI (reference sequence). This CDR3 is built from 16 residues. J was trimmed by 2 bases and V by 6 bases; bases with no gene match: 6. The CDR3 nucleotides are TGTGCCAGCAGCTCCGGACTAGCGGGAGGACCCTACGAGCAGTACTTC. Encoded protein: CASSSGLAGGPYEQYF.

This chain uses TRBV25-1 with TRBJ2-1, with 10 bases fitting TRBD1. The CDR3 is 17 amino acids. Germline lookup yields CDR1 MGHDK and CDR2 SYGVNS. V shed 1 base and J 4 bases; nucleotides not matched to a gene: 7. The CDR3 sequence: CASSEWSGTGVYNEQFF. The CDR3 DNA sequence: TGTGCCAGCAGTGAATGGTCGGGGACAGGGGTGTACAATGAGCAGTTCTTC.

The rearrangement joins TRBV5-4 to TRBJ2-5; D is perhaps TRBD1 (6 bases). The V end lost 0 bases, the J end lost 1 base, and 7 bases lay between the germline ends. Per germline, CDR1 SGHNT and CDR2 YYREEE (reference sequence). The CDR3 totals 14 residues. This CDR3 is CASSLGGGQETQYF. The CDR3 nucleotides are TGTGCCAGCAGCTTGGGAGGGGGCCAAGAGACCCAGTACTTC.

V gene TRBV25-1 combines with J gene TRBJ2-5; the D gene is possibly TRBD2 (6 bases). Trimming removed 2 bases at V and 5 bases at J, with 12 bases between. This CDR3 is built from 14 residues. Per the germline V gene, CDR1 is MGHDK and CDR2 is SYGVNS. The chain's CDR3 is CASSEVGEAETQYF. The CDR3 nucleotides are TGTGCCAGCAGTGAAGTGGGGGAGGCGGAGACCCAGTACTTC.

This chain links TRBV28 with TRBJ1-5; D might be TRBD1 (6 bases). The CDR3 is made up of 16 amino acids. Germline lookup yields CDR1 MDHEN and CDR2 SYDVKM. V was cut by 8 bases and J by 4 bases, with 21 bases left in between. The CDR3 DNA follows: TGTGCCAGCGACCTCGGGGGGGCTATAGGGAATCAGCCCCAGCATTTT. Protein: CASDLGGAIGNQPQHF.

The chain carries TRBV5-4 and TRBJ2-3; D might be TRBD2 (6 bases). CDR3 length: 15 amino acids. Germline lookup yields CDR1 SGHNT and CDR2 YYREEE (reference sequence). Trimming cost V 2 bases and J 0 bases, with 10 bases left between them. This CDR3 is CASSLGTLSTDTQYF. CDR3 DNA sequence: TGTGCCAGCAGCTTAGGGACTCTCAGCACAGATACGCAGTATTTT.

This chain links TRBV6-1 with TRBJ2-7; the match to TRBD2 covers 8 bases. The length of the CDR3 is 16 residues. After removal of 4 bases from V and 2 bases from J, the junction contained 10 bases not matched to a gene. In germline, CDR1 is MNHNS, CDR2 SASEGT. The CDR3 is CASSVPATAGAYEQYF. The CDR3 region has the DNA TGTGCCAGCAGTGTGCCTGCCACAGCGGGGGCCTACGAGCAGTACTTC.

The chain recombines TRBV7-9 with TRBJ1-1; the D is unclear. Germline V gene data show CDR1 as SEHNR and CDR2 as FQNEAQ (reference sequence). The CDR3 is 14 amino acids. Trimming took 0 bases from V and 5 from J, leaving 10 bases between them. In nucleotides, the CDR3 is TGTGCCAGCAGCTTAGCCGGGGTCGGAACTGAAGCTTTCTTT. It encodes CASSLAGVGTEAFF. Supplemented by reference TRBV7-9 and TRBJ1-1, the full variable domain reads DTGVSQNPRHKITKRGQNVTFRCDPISEHNRLYWYRQTLGQGPEFLTYFQNEAQLEKSRLLSDRFSAERPKGSFSTLEIQRTEQGDSAMYLCASSLAGVGTEAFFGQGTRLTVV.

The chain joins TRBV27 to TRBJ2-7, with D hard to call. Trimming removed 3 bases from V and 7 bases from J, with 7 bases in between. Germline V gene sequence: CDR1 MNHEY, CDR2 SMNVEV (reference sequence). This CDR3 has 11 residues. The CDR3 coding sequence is TGTGCCAGCAGTTTTGGAGCGGAGCAGTACTTC. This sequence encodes CASSFGAEQYF.

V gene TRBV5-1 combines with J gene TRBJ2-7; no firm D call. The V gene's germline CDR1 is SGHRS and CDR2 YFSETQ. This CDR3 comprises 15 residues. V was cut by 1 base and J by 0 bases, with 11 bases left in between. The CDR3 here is CASSLWAGSSYEQYF. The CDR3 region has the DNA TGCGCCAGCAGCTTGTGGGCCGGTTCCTCCTACGAGCAGTACTTC.

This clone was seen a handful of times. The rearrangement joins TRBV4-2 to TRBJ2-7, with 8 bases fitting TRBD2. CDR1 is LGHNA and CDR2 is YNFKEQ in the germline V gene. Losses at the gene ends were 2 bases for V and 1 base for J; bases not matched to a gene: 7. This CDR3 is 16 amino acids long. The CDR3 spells CASSQLSGGTSYEQYF. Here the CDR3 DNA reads TGTGCCAGCAGCCAACTAAGCGGGGGCACTTCCTACGAGCAGTACTTC.

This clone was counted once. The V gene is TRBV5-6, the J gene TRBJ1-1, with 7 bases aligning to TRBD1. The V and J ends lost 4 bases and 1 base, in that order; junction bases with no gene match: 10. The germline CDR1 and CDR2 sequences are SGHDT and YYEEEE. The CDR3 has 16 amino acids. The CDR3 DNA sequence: TGTGCCAGCAGCGCTGGCGTGGGACAGAGGAACACTGAAGCTTTCTTT. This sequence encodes CASSAGVGQRNTEAFF. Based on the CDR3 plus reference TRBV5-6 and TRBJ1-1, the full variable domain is DAGVTQSPTHLIKTRGQQVTLRCSPKSGHDTVSWYQQALGQGPQFIFQYYEEEERQRGNFPDRFSGHQFPNYSSELNVNALLLGDSALYLCASSAGVGQRNTEAFFGQGTRLTVV.

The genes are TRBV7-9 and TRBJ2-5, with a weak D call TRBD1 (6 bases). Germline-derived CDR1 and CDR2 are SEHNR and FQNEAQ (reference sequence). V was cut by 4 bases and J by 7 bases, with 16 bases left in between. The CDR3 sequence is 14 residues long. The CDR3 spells CASSSDRTVGTQYF. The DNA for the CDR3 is TGTGCCAGCAGCTCCGACCGGACAGTTGGGACCCAGTACTTC.

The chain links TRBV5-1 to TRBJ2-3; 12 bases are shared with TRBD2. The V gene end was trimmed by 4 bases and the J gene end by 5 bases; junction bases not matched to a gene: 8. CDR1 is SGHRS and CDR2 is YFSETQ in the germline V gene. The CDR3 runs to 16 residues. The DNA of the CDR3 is TGCGCCAGCAGCCCCGAGGCTAGCGGGGGGGGAGATACGCAGTATTTT. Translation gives CASSPEASGGGDTQYF.

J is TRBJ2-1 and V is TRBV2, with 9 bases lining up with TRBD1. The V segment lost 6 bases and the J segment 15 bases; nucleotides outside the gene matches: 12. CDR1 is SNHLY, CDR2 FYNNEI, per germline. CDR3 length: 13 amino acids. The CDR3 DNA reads TGTGCCAGCAGGCCCGACGGAGACAGGGGGTGGTTCTTC. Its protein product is CASRPDGDRGWFF.

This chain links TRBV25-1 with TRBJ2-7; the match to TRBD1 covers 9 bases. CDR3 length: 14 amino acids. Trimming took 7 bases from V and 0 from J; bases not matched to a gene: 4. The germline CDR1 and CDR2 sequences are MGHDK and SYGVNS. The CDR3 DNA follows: TGTGCCAGCACGGGGACAGGGTTCTCCTACGAGCAGTACTTC. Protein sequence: CASTGTGFSYEQYF.